One and the same sample provided the 9 T cell receptor beta chains below, sequenced in a study of CD8 T cells in ankylosing spondylitis. TCRdb called the 5' RACE reads again in MiXCR, with one record for every CDR3 protein. This table has around 330,000 distinct CDR3 sequences, around a tenth appearing once. Material: blood, either unsorted or a sorted T cell fraction (not recorded which). These receptors originate from a female donor with ankylosing spondylitis or in good health (not recorded which).

There are many counts of this clonotype. The chain joins TRBV7-3 to TRBJ2-7; 7 bases are shared with TRBD1. Germline V gives CDR1 SGHTA, CDR2 FQGTGA. Trimming removed 1 base from V and 2 bases from J; junction bases left unmatched: 5. The CDR3 loop spans 15 amino acids. CDR3 loop: CASSLRAGTAYEQYF. CDR3 nucleotides: TGTGCCAGCAGCTTAAGGGCCGGGACAGCCTACGAGCAGTACTTC.

This clonotype appeared many times. V usage is TRBV25-1 and J usage is TRBJ2-3; 12 bases are a match to TRBD1. This CDR3 is built from 14 residues. J lost 6 bases, V lost 7 bases, and 5 bases had no gene match. The germline gives CDR1 MGHDK, CDR2 SYGVNS. Here the CDR3 DNA reads TGTGCCAGCAATGTGGGACAGGGGGCTGATACGCAGTATTTT. Residues: CASNVGQGADTQYF.

This clonotype was seen many times. The gene calls are TRBV12-3 or TRBV12-4 and TRBJ2-1; possible D gene TRBD2, 5 bases. The length of the CDR3 is 13 residues. Trimming took off 0 bases at V and 9 bases at J, with 9 bases between the two ends. DNA for the CDR3: TGTGCCAGCAGTTTAGCGAGGGTCGGTGAGCAGTTCTTC. This gives the protein CASSLARVGEQFF.

This clonotype has ten or more counts. The chain employs TRBV5-1 and TRBJ1-1; D is undetermined. Germline CDR1 SGHRS, CDR2 YFSETQ. V was trimmed by 4 bases and J by 6 bases, leaving 19 bases between them. This CDR3 comprises 15 residues. The CDR3 sequence is CASSPVRSQEAEAFF. CDR3 DNA sequence: TGCGCCAGCAGCCCCGTTCGATCCCAAGAAGCTGAAGCTTTCTTT.

This clonotype was seen a few times. The chain combines TRBV11-2 with TRBJ2-1, with 9 positions matching TRBD1. CDR3 length: 17 residues. V dropped 3 bases and J dropped 6; count of bases not matched to a gene: 12. Germline CDR1 reads SGHAT; CDR2 reads FQNNGV. The CDR3 DNA reads TGTGCCAGCAGCTTTCGCTCCTCCGGGACAGGGACCAATGAGCAGTTCTTC. It is translated as CASSFRSSGTGTNEQFF. Looking up the rest from reference TRBV11-2 and TRBJ2-1 gives the full variable domain: EAGVAQSPRYKIIEKRQSVAFWCNPISGHATLYWYQQILGQGPKLLIQFQNNGVVDDSQLPKDRFSAERLKGVDSTLKIQPAKLEDSAVYLCASSFRSSGTGTNEQFFGPGTRLTVL.

This clonotype showed up many times. This chain uses TRBV28 with TRBJ2-3; 9 bases map to TRBD1. Germline values: CDR1 MDHEN, CDR2 SYDVKM. J lost 2 bases, V lost 3 bases, and 12 bases had no gene match. This CDR3 comprises 18 residues. The CDR3 nucleotides are TGTGCCAGCAGTTTGAGGGCGGGGGACAGGGCCCTCACAGATACGCAGTATTTT. Translating it yields CASSLRAGDRALTDTQYF.

The chain is built from TRBV28 and TRBJ1-5; no clear D gene. This CDR3 has 17 residues. The ends were cut back, 2 bases at V and 7 bases at J, with 21 bases in the middle. From germline, CDR1 is MDHEN and CDR2 SYDVKM. CDR3 DNA: TGTGCCAGCAGTTTAATCGGGGTCAGAAGGCCGGGGCAGCCCCAGCATTTT. It encodes CASSLIGVRRPGQPQHF.

Remarks on this clonotype: A single base separates this from a much larger clone, so it may be a read error. CDR3 nucleotide sequence: TGTGCCAGCAGCTTAAATTTGAACCTAGTACTCTCCAACACCGGGGAGCTGCTTTTT. Encoded protein: CASSLNLNLVLSNTGELLF. The chain combines TRBV7-6 with TRBJ2-2, with D perhaps matching TRBD2 (5 bases). Germline values: CDR1 SGHVS, CDR2 FNYEAQ. CDR3 length: 19 residues.

There are many counts of this clonotype. The J gene is TRBJ2-3, the V gene TRBV6-1; D is uncertain. This CDR3 spans 15 amino acids. Looked up from germline, CDR1 is MNHNS and CDR2 is SASEGT. The V end was cut by 8 bases, the J end by 4 bases, with 19 bases between. DNA of the CDR3: TGTGCCAGCGTAGACATCAGATCGGTCGCAGATACGCAGTATTTT. This sequence encodes CASVDIRSVADTQYF.